Listed below are T cell receptor beta chains from one sample, sequenced in a study of Graves' ophthalmopathy and Graves' hyperthyroidism. Each CDR3 protein gets one entry after TCRdb re-called the multiplex PCR reads with MiXCR. Of about 600,000 distinct CDR3 sequences detected, about two fifths appear once; the ten largest clones hold roughly 4.5%. Sequenced input: peripheral blood or thyroid tissue (not recorded which). The receptors here all came from an adult man with Graves' hyperthyroidism. CDR3s include the opening cysteine and the closing phenylalanine or tryptophan. D genes are given only for firm matches. Size is stated for part of the rows, as once, few or many counts, or as a class when the clone is expanded.

TRBJ1-5,TRBV6-5,NA,many,CASSSGPIDQPQHF,TGTGCCAGCAGCTCAGGGCCTATCGATCAGCCCCAGCATTTT
TRBJ2-7,TRBV19,NA,many,CASSEPATYEQYF,TGTGCCAGTAGCGAGCCAGCAACCTACGAGCAGTACTTC
TRBJ1-3,TRBV7-9,NA,many,CASNPQESGGNTIYF,TGTGCCAGCAACCCCCAGGAGTCGGGGGGAAACACCATATATTTT
TRBJ1-5,TRBV6-6,NA,NA,CASSVVINQPQHF,TGTGCCAGCAGTGTAGTCATAAATCAGCCCCAGCATTTT
TRBJ1-1,TRBV20-1,NA,many,CSAMGDREAFF,TGCAGTGCTATGGGTGACAGAGAAGCTTTCTTT
TRBJ2-7,TRBV7-9,TRBD1,many,CASSLQQGPHEQYF,TGTGCCAGCAGCTTACAACAGGGGCCACACGAGCAGTACTTC
TRBJ1-5,TRBV12-5,TRBD1,NA,CASGLGTGINQPQHF,TGTGCTAGTGGTTTAGGGACAGGTATCAATCAGCCCCAGCATTTT
TRBJ1-1,TRBV20-1,NA,NA,CSARDWAFSRAFF,TGCAGTGCTAGAGATTGGGCCTTCTCGCGGGCTTTCTTT
TRBJ2-2,TRBV2,NA,NA,CASSQALRNRDVHTGELFF,TGTGCCAGCAGCCAAGCCCTCCGGAACAGGGATGTTCACACCGGGGAGCTGTTTTTT
TRBJ2-2,TRBV5-1,TRBD1,NA,CASSLLDRAGTGELFF,TGCGCCAGCAGCCTGCTGGACAGGGCGGGCACCGGGGAGCTGTTTTTT
TRBJ1-5,TRBV12-3/TRBV12-4,NA,NA,CASSQGRGGSQPQHF,TGTGCCAGCAGCCAAGGACGCGGGGGCAGTCAGCCCCAGCATTTT
TRBJ2-7,TRBV7-9,TRBD2,NA,CASSLIAGYNLYEQYF,TGTGCCAGCAGCCTGATAGCGGGATACAACCTCTACGAGCAGTACTTC
TRBJ2-5,TRBV20-1,TRBD2,many,CSAPPSSGGALETQYF,TGCAGTGCTCCCCCCTCTAGCGGGGGGGCCCTCGAGACCCAGTACTTC
TRBJ1-1,TRBV7-8,NA,few,CASSQGFLQGRVNTEAFF,TGCGCCAGCAGCCAAGGGTTTTTACAGGGTCGGGTGAACACTGAAGCTTTCTTT
TRBJ1-5,TRBV20-1,NA,NA,CSATPGQETQHF,TGCAGTGCTACACCCGGACAAGAGACCCAGCATTTT
TRBJ2-2,TRBV7-9,TRBD1,many,CASSHPGTAYTGELFF,TGTGCCAGCAGCCACCCTGGGACAGCCTACACCGGGGAGCTGTTTTTT
TRBJ1-6,TRBV24-1,NA,many,CATSVRENSPLHF,TGTGCCACCAGTGTTCGTGAGAATTCACCCCTCCACTTT
TRBJ2-3,TRBV7-2,TRBD2,NA,CASSPDPSGSSTDTQYF,TGTGCCAGCAGCCCGGACCCTAGCGGCTCTAGCACAGATACGCAGTATTTT
TRBJ1-2,TRBV24-1,NA,NA,CATSHGSLYGYTF,TGTGCCACCAGTCACGGGAGCCTCTATGGCTACACCTTC
TRBJ2-7,TRBV19,NA,once,CASSITGSSYEQYF,TGTGCCAGTAGTATCACAGGGAGCTCCTACGAGCAGTACTTC
TRBJ1-2,TRBV5-1,NA,many,CASSLGGDRYTF,TGCGCCAGCAGCTTGGGAGGTGATCGCTACACCTTC
TRBJ2-7,TRBV4-1,NA,NA,CASSQVDSSSYEQYF,TGCGCCAGCAGCCAAGTTGACAGTAGCTCCTACGAGCAGTACTTC
TRBJ2-3,TRBV2,NA,few,CASTEVDTQYF,TGTGCCAGCACCGAGGTAGATACGCAGTATTTT
TRBJ1-1,TRBV29-1,NA,many,CSVASGSMNTEAFF,TGCAGCGTTGCCAGCGGGTCGATGAACACTGAAGCTTTCTTT
TRBJ1-2,TRBV29-1,NA,many,CSVEEWNRVSGGYTF,TGCAGCGTTGAAGAGTGGAACAGGGTTAGCGGCGGCTACACCTTC
TRBJ2-2,TRBV7-9,TRBD2,NA,CASSLVASGGYTGELFF,TGTGCCAGCAGCTTAGTAGCTAGCGGGGGTTACACCGGGGAGCTGTTTTTT
TRBJ2-7,TRBV5-8,NA,many,CASSVAGVADEQYF,TGTGCCAGCAGCGTGGCAGGGGTCGCCGACGAGCAGTACTTC
TRBJ2-5,TRBV13,TRBD2,many,CASTNHGLAGEEETQYF,TGTGCCAGCACCAACCACGGACTAGCGGGAGAGGAAGAGACCCAGTACTTC
TRBJ1-1,TRBV29-1,NA,once,CSLARRGVGTEAFF,TGCAGCTTGGCCCGTAGGGGTGTGGGCACTGAAGCTTTCTTT
TRBJ1-5,TRBV2,NA,many,CASREQGMVPQHF,TGTGCCAGCAGAGAACAGGGAATGGTGCCCCAGCATTTT
TRBJ1-5,TRBV24-1,NA,many,CATSEPGAEQPQHF,TGTGCCACCAGTGAGCCAGGGGCCGAGCAGCCCCAGCATTTT
TRBJ1-1,TRBV29-1,TRBD1,many,CSVAPGQGGTEAFF,TGCAGCGTTGCCCCGGGACAGGGGGGGACTGAAGCTTTCTTT
TRBJ2-7,TRBV20-1,TRBD1,NA,CSATRTGPNYEQYF,TGCAGTGCAACTCGGACAGGGCCTAACTACGAGCAGTACTTC
TRBJ2-7,TRBV13,NA,NA,CASSFRGLSDEQYF,TGTGCCAGCAGCTTCCGAGGGCTATCGGACGAGCAGTACTTC
TRBJ2-2,TRBV29-1,NA,many,CSVEDPGSDGELFF,TGCAGCGTTGAAGACCCGGGGTCGGACGGGGAGCTGTTTTTT
TRBJ2-5,TRBV5-1,NA,many,CASSLFAGPRETQYF,TGCGCCAGCAGCTTGTTTGCAGGGCCTCGAGAGACCCAGTACTTC
TRBJ2-2,TRBV7-3,TRBD2,many,CASSLNPSGGLNTGELFF,TGTGCCAGCAGCTTAAATCCTAGCGGGGGGTTAAACACCGGGGAGCTGTTTTTT
TRBJ2-7,TRBV10-3,TRBD2,NA,CAISNGLAGDVEQYF,TGTGCCATCAGTAACGGACTAGCGGGGGATGTTGAGCAGTACTTC
TRBJ2-7,TRBV19,TRBD2,many,CASSSGSGEQYF,TGTGCCAGTAGTAGCGGGAGTGGGGAGCAGTACTTC
TRBJ2-5,TRBV25-1,NA,many,CASSPTWGAQETQYF,TGTGCCAGCAGTCCCACCTGGGGGGCCCAAGAGACCCAGTACTTC
TRBJ2-5,TRBV14,TRBD2,many,CASSQLAGFETQYF,TGTGCCAGCAGCCAACTAGCGGGGTTCGAGACCCAGTACTTC
TRBJ2-5,TRBV27,NA,NA,CASRRNRVQETQYF,TGTGCCAGCAGGAGAAACAGGGTCCAAGAGACCCAGTACTTC
TRBJ2-7,TRBV10-3,NA,few,CASSYTGTVPTYEQYF,TGTGCCAGCAGTTATACCGGGACGGTACCAACCTACGAGCAGTACTTC
TRBJ2-5,TRBV10-3,NA,NA,CAISDSGAQYF,TGTGCCATCAGCGACTCAGGGGCCCAGTACTTC
TRBJ1-1,TRBV24-1,NA,NA,CATSETRGRYTEAFF,TGTGCCACCAGTGAAACCAGGGGTCGGTACACTGAAGCTTTCTTT
TRBJ1-4,TRBV12-3/TRBV12-4,TRBD1,NA,CASSFGQGTGGVATNEKLFF,TGTGCCAGCAGTTTCGGGCAGGGGACAGGGGGCGTTGCAACTAATGAAAAACTGTTTTTT
TRBJ1-1,TRBV7-2,NA,NA,CASSFFGGTEAFF,TGTGCCAGCAGCTTTTTTGGGGGCACTGAAGCTTTCTTT
TRBJ2-7,TRBV25-1,TRBD1,once,CASRTGGVGYEQYF,TGTGCCAGCCGGACAGGGGGCGTCGGCTACGAGCAGTACTTC